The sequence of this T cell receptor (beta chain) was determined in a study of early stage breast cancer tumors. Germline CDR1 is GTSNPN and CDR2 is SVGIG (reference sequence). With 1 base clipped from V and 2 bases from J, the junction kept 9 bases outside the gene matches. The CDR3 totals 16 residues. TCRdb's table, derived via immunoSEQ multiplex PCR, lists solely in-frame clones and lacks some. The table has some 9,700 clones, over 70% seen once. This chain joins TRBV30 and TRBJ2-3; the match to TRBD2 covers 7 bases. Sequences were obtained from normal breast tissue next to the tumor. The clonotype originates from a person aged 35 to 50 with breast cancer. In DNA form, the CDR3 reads TGTGCCTGGAGTGCTCTCGGAGCGGGACTCACAGATACGCAGTATTTT. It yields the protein CAWSALGAGLTDTQYF.